The source of this T cell receptor (beta chain) is a study of beta chain features in type 1 diabetes. Whole-study results and caveats: The study found fewer insertions and more deletions at VDJ junctions in type 1 diabetes patients. Moderate yet significant TCRB CDR3 shortening was seen in Type 1 diabetes patients in all four CD4+ subsets.

By way of CD45RO/CCR7/CD25/CD127/CD95/CD27, the CD4+ regulatory, stem cell-like memory, central memory and naive cells were sorted. In this sample, this clone turned up a few times. Its cognate antigen is unknown. As every portion of the isolated RNA was reverse transcribed, the sequencing read expressed TCRB transcripts. Method: immunoSEQ multiplex PCR; TCRdb's copy keeps in-frame clones and lacks some. This table holds 330,000 or so clones, roughly 13% found once. This sequence originates from a young woman with type 1 diabetes. The sequenced sample was naive CD4+ T cells from blood.

CDR3 DNA sequence: TGTGCCAGCTCGGAAACAGGGCTCGAGCAGTACTTC. Its protein product is CASSETGLEQYF. This chain links TRBV18 with TRBJ2-7; maybe TRBD1 (6 bases). The CDR3 runs 12 residues. In germline, CDR1 is KGHSH, CDR2 LQKENI. The V end lost 6 bases, the J end lost 6 bases, and 12 bases lay between the germline ends.